Presented here are 14 T cell receptor beta chains from one specimen sequenced in a study of cytomegalovirus exposure and HLA in healthy donors. Amplification used 60 Vbeta primers and 13 Jbeta primers. Here immunoSEQ multiplex PCR was the method, and the copy in TCRdb shows in-frame clones only, minus some. This repertoire shows 120,000 or so clones, 83% found once; its top ten account for approximately 3.5%. Sequencing input: PBMCs. The source of these receptors is a woman between 40 and 50 years old in good health and CMV-seropositive.

This clone was picked up one time. Within the sample, other DNA sequences also encode this same CDR3. The chain couples TRBV5-4 to TRBJ2-7; TRBD2 matches at 10 bases. The CDR3 is made up of 14 amino acids. V gave up 1 base and J gave up 4 bases; unmatched junction bases: 2. In germline, CDR1 is SGHNT, CDR2 YYREEE (reference sequence). CDR3 sequence reads: CASSLQREGYEQYF. DNA for the CDR3: TGTGCCAGCAGCTTGCAGCGGGAGGGGTACGAGCAGTACTTC.

The chain joins TRBV7-9 to TRBJ1-5; TRBD1 matches at 8 bases. The V and J ends lost 5 bases and 5 bases, in that order; junction bases with no gene match: 11. Per the germline V gene, CDR1 is SEHNR and CDR2 is FQNEAQ (reference sequence). CDR3 length equals 16 residues. This CDR3 reads CASSVGQGLEDQPQHF. CDR3 sequence (DNA): TGTGCCAGCAGCGTCGGACAGGGTTTGGAAGATCAGCCCCAGCATTTT.

As DNA, the CDR3 is TGTGCCAGCAGCTTAGCGACAGGGCCTGCAAACACCATATATTTT. Its translation is CASSLATGPANTIYF. The chain has TRBV7-6 and TRBJ1-3, with 7 bases fitting TRBD1. The germline V gene has CDR1 SGHVS and CDR2 FNYEAQ. The CDR3 consists of 15 residues. J gave up 6 bases and V 0 bases, and 5 bases lay outside the gene matches.

The V gene is TRBV7-9, the J gene TRBJ2-5, with D tentatively TRBD1 (5 bases). The V end lost 1 base, the J end lost 0 bases, and 9 bases lay between the germline ends. Germline V CDR1 and CDR2: SEHNR, FQNEAQ (reference sequence). The CDR3 loop spans 15 amino acids. The CDR3: CASSLVQGYQETQYF. The CDR3 nucleotides read TGTGCCAGCAGCTTAGTCCAGGGCTACCAAGAGACCCAGTACTTC.

Details on this clone: The germline gene is not matched at one end of the junction; a read error may be the cause. This chain connects TRBV7-9 to TRBJ2-7, with D perhaps matching TRBD1 (7 bases). CDR3 length: 14 amino acids. Germline loops: CDR1 SEHNR, CDR2 FQNEAQ (reference sequence). The DNA for the CDR3 is TGTTCCAGCAGAGGGGGGCAGGGGGCCTACGAGCAGTACTTC. Amino acids: CSSRGGQGAYEQYF.

The genes are TRBV2 and TRBJ1-6; TRBD1 matches at 9 bases. The CDR3 sequence is 14 residues long. V lost 6 bases to trimming and J lost 9 bases; unmatched junction nucleotides: 6. Germline loops: CDR1 SNHLY, CDR2 FYNNEI. The CDR3: CASRSRTGVSPLHF. CDR3 nucleotides: TGTGCCAGCAGATCTAGGACAGGGGTTTCACCCCTCCACTTT.

The chain couples TRBV30 to TRBJ2-3; D call uncertain. The CDR3 covers 13 residues. CDR1 GTSNPN and CDR2 SVGIG come from the germline V gene (reference sequence). Trimming took 8 bases from V and 1 from J, leaving 13 bases between them. CDR3 sequence (DNA): TGTGCCCGCTCTAGTTACCGCACAGATACGCAGTATTTT. Translated: CARSSYRTDTQYF.

The V gene is TRBV28, the J gene TRBJ2-2; 7 bases are shared with TRBD1. Germline CDR1 MDHEN, CDR2 SYDVKM. The CDR3 loop spans 16 amino acids. After removal of 4 bases from V and 3 bases from J, the junction contained 8 bases not matched to a gene. The CDR3 reads CASSSVEGADTGELFF. In DNA form, the CDR3 reads TGTGCCAGCAGTTCAGTAGAGGGGGCGGACACCGGGGAGCTGTTTTTT.

Points on this clone: The sample holds other DNA sequences that translate to the same CDR3. The chain uses TRBV4-1 and TRBJ2-7; 11 nucleotides line up with TRBD2. Germline trimming cut 3 bases from V and 2 bases from J; bases unmatched to any gene: 3. This CDR3 spans 15 amino acids. Germline V gene sequence: CDR1 MGHRA, CDR2 YSYEKL. For the CDR3, the DNA is TGCGCCAGCAGCCAGGGACTAGCGGAAACCTACGAGCAGTACTTC. It encodes CASSQGLAETYEQYF.

V gene TRBV6-7 combines with J gene TRBJ2-4; 7 bases align to TRBD1. Being an ORF, TRBV6-7 has a function that is uncertain. Trimming removed 0 bases from V and 5 bases from J; junction bases left unmatched: 7. This CDR3 is 16 amino acids long. The DNA of the CDR3 is TGTGCCAGCAGTTACTCCGGGACAGCCGGGGAAAACATTCAGTACTTC. Protein sequence: CASSYSGTAGENIQYF.

This sequence joins TRBV28 and TRBJ2-2; tentatively, D is TRBD1 (6 bases). This CDR3 contains 16 residues. The V gene lost 3 bases and the J gene lost 3 bases, with 14 bases spanning the gap. Germline V CDR1 and CDR2: MDHEN, SYDVKM. The CDR3 region is CASSLALQGYTGELFF. In DNA, the CDR3 is TGTGCCAGCAGTTTGGCGTTACAGGGTTACACCGGGGAGCTGTTTTTT. Together with reference TRBV28 and TRBJ2-2, the CDR3 gives the full variable domain: DVKVTQSSRYLVKRTGEKVFLECVQDMDHENMFWYRQDPGLGLRLIYFSYDVKMKEKGDIPEGYSVSREKKERFSLILESASTNQTSMYLCASSLALQGYTGELFFGEGSRLTVL.

The chain recombines TRBV5-6 with TRBJ2-7, with 7 bases that match TRBD1. The CDR3 covers 15 residues. The V and J ends lost 3 bases and 2 bases, in that order; junction bases with no gene match: 8. Germline V gene lookup returns CDR1 SGHDT and CDR2 YYEEEE. CDR3 loop: CASSSVTGTTYEQYF. The CDR3 DNA reads as TGTGCCAGCAGCTCCGTGACAGGGACGACCTACGAGCAGTACTTC.

The V and J genes are TRBV9 and TRBJ2-3; perhaps TRBD2 as D (5 bases). Between the trimmed V and J ends, which lost 3 bases and 1 base, there was a span of 9 bases. The length of the CDR3 is 14 residues. Germline lookup yields CDR1 SGDLS and CDR2 YYNGEE. The CDR3 region has the DNA TGTGCCAGCAGCGGGGAGTTGGGCACAGATACGCAGTATTTT. Translation gives CASSGELGTDTQYF.

The chain carries TRBV28 and TRBJ2-1, with a weak D call TRBD2 (6 bases). Germline V gene sequence: CDR1 MDHEN, CDR2 SYDVKM. The CDR3 length is 13 residues. Trimming took off 10 bases at V and 0 bases at J, with 10 bases between the two ends. The CDR3 DNA reads as TGTGCCACCGGGAGAAGCTCCTACAATGAGCAGTTCTTC. Its translation: CATGRSSYNEQFF. The full variable domain, in which reference TRBV28 and TRBJ2-1 provide the parts outside the CDR3, is DVKVTQSSRYLVKRTGEKVFLECVQDMDHENMFWYRQDPGLGLRLIYFSYDVKMKEKGDIPEGYSVSREKKERFSLILESASTNQTSMYLCATGRSSYNEQFFGPGTRLTVL.